One sample yielded the 25 T cell receptor beta chains listed below, sequenced in a study of spatial heterogeneity in lung cancer. TCRdb fed the 5' RACE reads into MiXCR, producing one record per CDR3 protein. The sample lists about 470 distinct CDR3 sequences, about 16% occurring once. Time point described: blood at routine non-recurrence follow-up after resection. Sequenced material: PBMCs, taken at follow-up. Receptors were obtained from a male donor with early-stage non-small cell lung cancer.

As to this clonotype: A library made for alpha chains picked up this beta chain off target, so its size means little. The chain joins TRBV6-6 to TRBJ2-3; tentatively, D is TRBD2 (5 bases). This CDR3 is built from 13 residues. V was cut by 4 bases and J by 1 base, with 6 bases left in between. From germline, CDR1 is MNHNY and CDR2 SVGAGI (reference sequence). CDR3 coding DNA: TGTGCCAGCAGTTGGGGAGGCACAGATACGCAGTATTTT. Translated: CASSWGGTDTQYF.

Within the sample, this clonotype is hyperexpanded (1% or more). This beta chain is a stray read from a library made for alpha chains; its abundance is not meaningful. V usage is TRBV7-9 and J usage is TRBJ1-5; 7 bases map to TRBD1. The CDR3 runs 15 residues. The ends lost 4 bases at V and 2 bases at J; junction bases unmatched: 5. Germline values: CDR1 SEHNR, CDR2 FQNEAQ (reference sequence). The CDR3 spells CASSSTGSGNQPQHF. CDR3 coding DNA: TGTGCCAGCAGCTCGACAGGGTCAGGCAATCAGCCCCAGCATTTT.

With regard to this clonotype: A library prepared for alpha chains yielded this beta chain as an off-target read; its size is of little meaning. The chain employs TRBV13 and TRBJ1-2; a weak D match, TRBD1 (6 bases). The ends were cut back, 10 bases at V and 0 bases at J, with 12 bases in the middle. Per the germline V gene, CDR1 is PRHDT and CDR2 is FYEKMQ (reference sequence). The CDR3 covers 13 residues. CDR3 amino acids: CANSGEANYGYTF. DNA of the CDR3: TGTGCCAACTCAGGGGAAGCTAACTATGGCTACACCTTC.

This clonotype was seen only a few times. This beta chain is off target for a library built for alpha chains, so its abundance means little. This sequence joins TRBV7-2 and TRBJ1-2; D unclear. V was pared by 3 bases and J by 5 bases, with 10 bases between. This CDR3 comprises 13 residues. Germline V gene data show CDR1 as SGHTA and CDR2 as FQGNSA. CDR3: CASSLLTAYGYTF. CDR3 DNA sequence: TGTGCCAGCAGCTTGCTGACGGCTTATGGCTACACCTTC.

This clonotype was recorded a few times. With the library built for alpha chains, this beta chain is off target and its frequency is not meaningful. The chain couples TRBV20-1 to TRBJ2-3; TRBD2 matches 9 bases. The CDR3 consists of 14 residues. In germline, CDR1 is DFQATT, CDR2 SNEGSKA (reference sequence). The junction had 8 bases not matched to a gene; V was cut back by 6 bases and J by 4 bases. The CDR3 sequence: CSAPRGGGADTQYF. DNA of the CDR3: TGCAGTGCCCCAAGGGGCGGGGGGGCAGATACGCAGTATTTT.

This clonotype is large (0.1 to 1%) within its sample. Little can be read into the size of this beta chain, an off-target read in a library designed for alpha chains. The chain couples TRBV9 to TRBJ2-7; D might be TRBD1 (5 bases). The V gene's germline CDR1 is SGDLS and CDR2 YYNGEE. Trimming pared 0 bases from V and 2 bases from J, leaving 12 bases between. The CDR3 loop spans 15 amino acids. The CDR3 DNA reads TGTGCCAGCAGCGTAGCCCAGGGCCCTACCTACGAGCAGTACTTC. Residues: CASSVAQGPTYEQYF.

Relative to its sample, this clonotype is large. Because this beta chain is a stray read in a library intended to capture alpha chains, its abundance should not be given much weight. The chain links TRBV7-9 to TRBJ2-5; TRBD2 is a possible D gene (6 bases). Trimming shortened V by 5 bases and J by 9 bases, and 19 bases separated the two germline ends. CDR3 length equals 14 residues. Germline values: CDR1 SEHNR, CDR2 FQNEAQ (reference sequence). CDR3: CASSPGAGSGAQYF. CDR3 nucleotides: TGTGCCAGCAGCCCGGGTGCGGGCTCGGGGGCCCAGTACTTC.

In regard to this clonotype: This beta chain was picked up by a library intended for alpha chains and is off target, so its count carries little meaning. The chain has TRBV6-5 and TRBJ2-5, with unresolved D. The CDR3 has 14 residues. Per the germline V gene, CDR1 is MNHEY and CDR2 is SVGAGI. V was shortened by 1 base and J by 5 bases, with 11 bases between the two germline ends. The CDR3 nucleotides are TGTGCCAGCAGTTACTTCCCGGACGGGGAGACCCAGTACTTC. It encodes CASSYFPDGETQYF.

This clonotype is hyperexpanded within its sample. Being off target in a library aimed at alpha chains, this beta chain has a size of little meaning. The chain recombines TRBV20-1 with TRBJ2-3; D not resolved. The CDR3 contains 11 residues. Germline CDR1 and CDR2: DFQATT and SNEGSKA (reference sequence). V was pared by 5 bases and J by 7 bases, with 10 bases between. CDR3 nucleotides: TGCAGTGCTGCCCTGAGTCATACGCAGTATTTT. Translation gives CSAALSHTQYF.

Within the sample, this clonotype is hyperexpanded (1% or more). A library prepared for alpha chains yielded this beta chain as an off-target read; its size is of little meaning. The chain is built from TRBV7-3 and TRBJ2-2, with 8 bases fitting TRBD2. Trimming removed 5 bases from V and 7 bases from J; junction bases left unmatched: 6. This CDR3 contains 14 residues. Germline CDR1 SGHTA, CDR2 FQGTGA. CDR3 nucleotides: TGTGCCAGCAGCCGACTAGCGTATGGCGGGGAGCTGTTTTTT. This encodes CASSRLAYGGELFF.

By sample fraction, this clonotype is medium-sized. A library prepared for alpha chains yielded this beta chain as an off-target read; its size is of little meaning. Written as DNA, the CDR3 is TGCAGTGCTCCGGGACAGGGAACAGATGAGCAGTTCTTC. Protein sequence: CSAPGQGTDEQFF. This chain links TRBV20-1 with TRBJ2-1; the match to TRBD1 covers 9 bases. In germline, CDR1 is DFQATT, CDR2 SNEGSKA (reference sequence). V was clipped by 5 bases and J by 8 bases; unmatched bases: 7. The CDR3 spans 13 residues.

Comments on this clonotype: This beta chain is a stray read from a library made for alpha chains; its abundance is not meaningful. Here the CDR3 reads CASSRQGRITEAFF. Written as DNA, the CDR3 is TGTGCCAGCAGCCGCCAGGGGCGAATCACTGAAGCTTTCTTT. V is TRBV3-1 and J is TRBJ1-1; perhaps TRBD1 as D (6 bases). The CDR3 sequence is 14 residues long. Germline assignment: CDR1 LGHDT and CDR2 YNNKEL (reference sequence). The V end lost 4 bases, the J end lost 4 bases, and 13 bases lay between the germline ends.

This clonotype is classed as large (0.1 to 1%). In a library made to pick up alpha chains, this beta chain is a stray read with a size that means little. The chain has TRBV7-2 and TRBJ2-3; tentative D call: TRBD2 (5 bases). V lost 1 base, J lost 6 bases, and 11 bases lay in between. CDR3 length: 14 amino acids. CDR1 and CDR2 from the germline V gene are SGHTA and FQGNSA. CDR3 coding DNA: TGTGCCAGCAGCTTAGGCCTAGCACCCGATACGCAGTATTTT. It specifies CASSLGLAPDTQYF.

This clonotype was observed a handful of times. Because this beta chain is a stray read in a library intended to capture alpha chains, its abundance should not be given much weight. The CDR3 is CASSSGLAPDTQYF. The CDR3 coding sequence is TGTGCCAGCAGCTCCGGCCTGGCTCCAGATACGCAGTATTTT. This chain connects TRBV7-2 to TRBJ2-3; no clear D gene. The CDR3 runs to 14 residues. Trimming stripped 4 bases from V and 4 bases from J, with 12 bases between. Germline V CDR1 and CDR2: SGHTA, FQGNSA.

This clonotype has only a few counts. This beta chain represents an off-target read in a library built for alpha chains; its size is of limited meaning. This chain joins TRBV5-8 and TRBJ2-7; 7 bases agree with TRBD1. V lost 0 bases to trimming and J lost 2 bases; unmatched junction nucleotides: 2. The CDR3 spans 14 residues. Germline CDR1 and CDR2: SGHTS and YDEGEE. DNA for the CDR3: TGTGCCAGCAGCTTGGGGGACAGTGCCTACGAGCAGTACTTC. Translated, it gives CASSLGDSAYEQYF.

Points on this clonotype: This beta chain slipped into a library made for alpha chains as a stray read, so its size is not meaningful. This chain links TRBV5-4 with TRBJ2-7, with D maybe TRBD1 (5 bases). V was trimmed by 0 bases and J by 0 bases, leaving 7 bases between them. The germline CDR1 and CDR2 sequences are SGHNT and YYREEE (reference sequence). The CDR3 length is 14 residues. CDR3 amino acids: CASSLGDSSYEQYF. CDR3 DNA: TGTGCCAGCAGCTTGGGCGACAGCTCCTACGAGCAGTACTTC.

With regard to this clonotype: A much larger clone differs from this one at a single base, so this may be a read error. A library made for alpha chains picked up this beta chain off target, so its size means little. The chain recombines TRBV4-3 with TRBJ1-2; a weak D match, TRBD1 (5 bases). Germline V lookup: CDR1 LGHNA, CDR2 YSLEER. V shed 0 bases and J shed 8 bases, with 16 bases lying between them. The length of the CDR3 is 15 residues. CDR3 in DNA: TGCGCCAGCAGCCAAGATATTTGGGGGACGGAGGGCTACACCTTC. Its translation: CASSQDIWGTEGYTF.

This clonotype is judged large. Because the library targeted alpha chains, this beta chain is an off-target read whose size means little. The chain couples TRBV6-5 to TRBJ2-1; 8 bases match TRBD2. Germline V gives CDR1 MNHEY, CDR2 SVGAGI. Trimming cost V 6 bases and J 6 bases; bases outside gene matches: 7. CDR3 size: 14 residues. CDR3 in amino acids: CASSPTGTSNEQFF. The CDR3 DNA reads TGTGCCAGCAGCCCTACCGGGACTAGCAATGAGCAGTTCTTC.

By share, this clonotype counts as large (0.1 to 1%). This beta chain turned up in a library designed for alpha chains; as an off-target read, its abundance says little. The V and J genes are TRBV2 and TRBJ2-5, with no clear D. In germline, CDR1 is SNHLY, CDR2 FYNNEI. CDR3 size: 11 residues. The V end lost 7 bases, the J end lost 5 bases, and 8 bases lay between the germline ends. For the CDR3, the DNA is TGTGCCAGCACCCTACGGGAGACCCAGTACTTC. It specifies CASTLRETQYF.

To note about this clonotype: A library prepared for alpha chains yielded this beta chain as an off-target read; its size is of little meaning. The chain has TRBV7-6 and TRBJ1-4; D is ambiguous. The CDR3 is 15 amino acids. V gave up 5 bases and J gave up 3 bases, with 13 bases separating them. Germline V gene data show CDR1 as SGHVS and CDR2 as FNYEAQ. DNA for the CDR3: TGTGCCAGCAGCCAAAGTCCTGGGGCTAATGAAAAACTGTTTTTT. Protein product: CASSQSPGANEKLFF. Filled out from reference TRBV7-6 and TRBJ1-4, the complete variable domain reads GAGVSQSPRYKVTKRGQDVALRCDPISGHVSLYWYRQALGQGPEFLTYFNYEAQQDKSGLPNDRFSAERPEGSISTLTIQRTEQRDSAMYRCASSQSPGANEKLFFGSGTQLSVL.

This clonotype was counted only a few times. This beta chain represents an off-target read in a library built for alpha chains; its size is of limited meaning. The chain uses TRBV4-2 and TRBJ2-5; D not certain. Germline V gene sequence: CDR1 LGHNA, CDR2 YNFKEQ. The CDR3 covers 13 residues. V lost 4 bases and J lost 2, with 8 bases in between. CDR3 bases: TGTGCCAGCAGCCTGTCGGATCAAGAGACCCAGTACTTC. As protein: CASSLSDQETQYF.

This clonotype is termed medium-sized. The library was designed around alpha chains, so this beta chain is a stray read whose abundance carries little weight. The chain has TRBV6-5 and TRBJ2-7, with a tentative D call TRBD1 (5 bases). Germline V lookup: CDR1 MNHEY, CDR2 SVGAGI. The CDR3 covers 11 residues. V gave up 7 bases and J gave up 6 bases, with 10 bases separating them. As DNA, the CDR3 is TGTGCCAGCACCCAGGGATCCGAGCAGTACTTC. Protein: CASTQGSEQYF.

By frequency in the sample, this clonotype is large. Since the library was made to target alpha chains, this beta chain is a stray read and its abundance is not meaningful. The chain carries TRBV30 and TRBJ2-1, with 8 bases that match TRBD2. This CDR3 contains 13 residues. With V trimmed by 3 bases and J by 9 bases, 7 bases remained unmatched. Looked up from germline, CDR1 is GTSNPN and CDR2 is SVGIG (reference sequence). The CDR3 here is CAWSRTSWPEQFF. CDR3 nucleotides: TGTGCCTGGAGCCGGACTAGCTGGCCTGAGCAGTTCTTC.

This clonotype ranks as hyperexpanded. The library was built for alpha chains, so this beta chain is an off-target read and its size means little. The rearrangement joins TRBV7-6 to TRBJ1-1; D ambiguous. Per germline, CDR1 SGHVS and CDR2 FNYEAQ. This CDR3 has 12 residues. The V gene lost 2 bases and the J gene lost 1 base, with 2 bases spanning the gap. The CDR3 reads CASSLQNTEAFF. Written as DNA, the CDR3 is TGTGCCAGCAGCTTACAGAACACTGAAGCTTTCTTT. Together with reference TRBV7-6 and TRBJ1-1, the CDR3 gives the full variable domain: GAGVSQSPRYKVTKRGQDVALRCDPISGHVSLYWYRQALGQGPEFLTYFNYEAQQDKSGLPNDRFSAERPEGSISTLTIQRTEQRDSAMYRCASSLQNTEAFFGQGTRLTVV.

This clonotype was found a few times. This beta chain lies outside the target of a library built for alpha chains; its clone size means little. The gene calls are TRBV18 and TRBJ2-5; no definite D call. This CDR3 is 15 amino acids long. V lost 2 bases to trimming and J lost 0 bases, with 10 bases between them. Per germline, CDR1 KGHSH and CDR2 LQKENI. The CDR3 nucleotides read TGTGCCAGCTCACCAAGGGCGCAGGACCAAGAGACCCAGTACTTC. This encodes CASSPRAQDQETQYF.